This T cell receptor beta chain stems from a study of control samples from healthy donors and cancer patients. TCRdb's copy holds only in-frame clones and misses some; the assay was immunoSEQ multiplex PCR. There are about 89,000 clones in the sample; more than 75% occur only once, and 2% to 2.5% lies in the top ten. This clone came up a few times. Sequenced: blood. The sequence was obtained from a woman in her forties in good health.

The chain's CDR3 is CSAGTGEAFF. CDR3 sequence (DNA): TGCAGCGCTGGGACAGGTGAAGCTTTCTTT. This chain uses TRBV29-1 with TRBJ1-1, with TRBD1 identical over 8 bases. Germline CDR1 SQVTM, CDR2 ANQGSEA. J gave up 7 bases and V 7 bases, and 2 bases lay outside the gene matches. CDR3 length: 10 residues. The full variable domain, with the rest looked up from reference TRBV29-1 and TRBJ1-1, is SAVISQKPSRDICQRGTSLTIQCQVDSQVTMMFWYRQQPGQSLTLIATANQGSEATYESGFVIDKFPISRPNLTFSTLTVSNMSPEDSSIYLCSAGTGEAFFGQGTRLTVV.